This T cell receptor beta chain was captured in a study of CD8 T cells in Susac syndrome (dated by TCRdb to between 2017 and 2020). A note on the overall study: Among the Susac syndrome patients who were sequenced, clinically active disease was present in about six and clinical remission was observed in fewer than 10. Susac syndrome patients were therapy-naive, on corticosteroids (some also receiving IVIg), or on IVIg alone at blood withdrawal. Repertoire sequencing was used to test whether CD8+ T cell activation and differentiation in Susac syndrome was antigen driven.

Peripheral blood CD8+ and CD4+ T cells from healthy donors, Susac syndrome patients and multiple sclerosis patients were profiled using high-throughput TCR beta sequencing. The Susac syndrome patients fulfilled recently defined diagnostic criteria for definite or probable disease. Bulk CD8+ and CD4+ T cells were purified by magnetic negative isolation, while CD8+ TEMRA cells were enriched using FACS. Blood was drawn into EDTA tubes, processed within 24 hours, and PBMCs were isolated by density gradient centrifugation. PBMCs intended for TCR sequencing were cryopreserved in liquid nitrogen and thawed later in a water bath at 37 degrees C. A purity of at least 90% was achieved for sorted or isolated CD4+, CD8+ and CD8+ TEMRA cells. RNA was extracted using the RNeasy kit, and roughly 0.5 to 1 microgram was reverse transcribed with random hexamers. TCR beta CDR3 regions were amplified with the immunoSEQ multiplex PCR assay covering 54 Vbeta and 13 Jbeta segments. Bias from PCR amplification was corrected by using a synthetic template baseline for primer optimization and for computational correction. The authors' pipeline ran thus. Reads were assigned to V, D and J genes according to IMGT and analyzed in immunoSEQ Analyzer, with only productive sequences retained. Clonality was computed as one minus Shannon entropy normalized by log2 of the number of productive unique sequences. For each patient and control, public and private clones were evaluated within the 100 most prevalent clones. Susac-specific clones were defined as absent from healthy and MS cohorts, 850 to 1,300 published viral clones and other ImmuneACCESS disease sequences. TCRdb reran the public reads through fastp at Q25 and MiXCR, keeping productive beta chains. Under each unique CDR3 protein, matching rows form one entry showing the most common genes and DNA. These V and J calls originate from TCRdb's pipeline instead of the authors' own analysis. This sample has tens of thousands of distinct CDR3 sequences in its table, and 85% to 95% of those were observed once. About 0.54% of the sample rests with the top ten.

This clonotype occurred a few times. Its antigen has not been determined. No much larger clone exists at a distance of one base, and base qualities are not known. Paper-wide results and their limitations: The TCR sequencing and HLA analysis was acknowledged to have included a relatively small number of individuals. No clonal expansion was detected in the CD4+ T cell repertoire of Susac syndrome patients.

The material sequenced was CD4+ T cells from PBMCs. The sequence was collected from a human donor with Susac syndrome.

This receptor has the CDR3 CASSYLRLGEQYF. The DNA reads TGTGCCAGCAGTTACTTAAGACTAGGCGAGCAGTACTTC. This chain joins TRBV6-5 to TRBJ2-7; the D gene is possibly TRBD2, with 6 bases matching. The germline V gene specifies MNHEY as CDR1 and SVGAGI as CDR2. The CDR3 runs 13 amino acids, cysteine and phenylalanine included. Just CDR3 DNA is preserved here, 39 bases in frame from base 1. V gives up 1 base and J gives up 6 bases, and the segment between their germline ends measures 10 bases.